This T cell receptor beta chain was obtained from a study of CD4 T cells in relation to SARS-CoV-2 and coronaviruses. Some clones are missing from TCRdb's copy, which holds only in-frame ones; the method was immunoSEQ multiplex PCR. The sample yields about 36,000 clones, approximately 80% seen once. Sorted naive or memory CD4+ cells met CEF peptides for 10 days. This clone was picked up one time. Its antigen remains unknown. Findings and caveats of the study: No crossreactivity against non-spike viral proteins was tested here. Roughly 65% of donors had memory CD4+ clonotypes crossrecognizing SARS-CoV-2 and common cold coronavirus spike. Pre-pandemic and post-infection samples never came from the same donor.

Trimming removed 0 bases at V and 0 bases at J, with 15 bases between. There are 17 residues in the CDR3. Germline V gene sequence: CDR1 MGHRA, CDR2 YSYEKL. The material sequenced was memory CD4+ T cells from PBMCs, cultured in vitro. The receptor comes from an adult with COVID-19. The chain carries TRBV4-1 and TRBJ2-7; unclear D gene. The CDR3 DNA sequence: TGCGCCAGCAGCCAAGAAGAGGTGGCGTATGGCTCCTACGAGCAGTACTTC. Protein: CASSQEEVAYGSYEQYF.